This TCR beta chain emerged from a study of cytomegalovirus exposure and HLA in healthy donors. The wider study: Of around 400 genotyped donors, about 80% grouped in the Caucasian-associated ancestry cluster.

This CDR3 is built from 11 residues. V gave up 5 bases and J gave up 6 bases; unmatched junction bases: 2. CDR1 and CDR2 (germline): DFQATT, SNEGSKA (reference sequence). 60 Vbeta and 13 Jbeta primers were used in PCR. Profiled with immunoSEQ multiplex PCR; TCRdb holds only in-frame clones, not every one. This table has 150,000 to 200,000 clones, roughly two thirds appearing once. A remark on this clone: The antigen is not known.

General study results and limits: Rare sequences made up most TCRs, while some public TCRs were found in many donors.

This TCR was sampled from a woman in her forties in good health and CMV-seropositive. Sequencing was carried out using PBMCs. The chain uses TRBV20-1 and TRBJ1-2; 8 nucleotides line up with TRBD1. The CDR3 nucleotides read TGCAGTGCTTCGGACAGGGATGGCTACACCTTC. As protein: CSASDRDGYTF.